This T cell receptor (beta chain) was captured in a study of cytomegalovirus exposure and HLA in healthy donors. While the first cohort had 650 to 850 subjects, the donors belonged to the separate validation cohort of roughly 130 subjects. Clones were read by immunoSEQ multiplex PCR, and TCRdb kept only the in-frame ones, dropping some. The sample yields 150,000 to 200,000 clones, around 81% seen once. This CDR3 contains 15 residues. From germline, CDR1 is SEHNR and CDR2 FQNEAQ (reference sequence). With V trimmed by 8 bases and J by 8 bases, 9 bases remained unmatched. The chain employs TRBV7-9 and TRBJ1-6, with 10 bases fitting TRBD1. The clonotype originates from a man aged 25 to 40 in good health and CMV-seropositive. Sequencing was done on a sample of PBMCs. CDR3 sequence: CASASEGQGHSPLHF. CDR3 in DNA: TGTGCCAGCGCATCAGAGGGACAGGGGCATTCACCCCTCCACTTT.